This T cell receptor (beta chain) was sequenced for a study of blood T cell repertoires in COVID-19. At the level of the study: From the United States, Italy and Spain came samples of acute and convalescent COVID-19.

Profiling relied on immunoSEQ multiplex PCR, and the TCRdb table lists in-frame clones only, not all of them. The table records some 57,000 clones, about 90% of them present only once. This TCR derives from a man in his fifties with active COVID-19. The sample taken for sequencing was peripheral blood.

DNA for the CDR3: TGTGCCAGCAGCTTAAGGGGGCTTGGGATCGGTGAGCAGTACTTC. Its translation: CASSLRGLGIGEQYF. The rearrangement links TRBV7-9 to TRBJ2-7, with TRBD1 identical over 7 bases. This CDR3 region has 15 residues. V was pared by 2 bases and J by 7 bases, with 11 bases of the junction left unmatched. Germline V gene sequence: CDR1 SEHNR, CDR2 FQNEAQ (reference sequence).